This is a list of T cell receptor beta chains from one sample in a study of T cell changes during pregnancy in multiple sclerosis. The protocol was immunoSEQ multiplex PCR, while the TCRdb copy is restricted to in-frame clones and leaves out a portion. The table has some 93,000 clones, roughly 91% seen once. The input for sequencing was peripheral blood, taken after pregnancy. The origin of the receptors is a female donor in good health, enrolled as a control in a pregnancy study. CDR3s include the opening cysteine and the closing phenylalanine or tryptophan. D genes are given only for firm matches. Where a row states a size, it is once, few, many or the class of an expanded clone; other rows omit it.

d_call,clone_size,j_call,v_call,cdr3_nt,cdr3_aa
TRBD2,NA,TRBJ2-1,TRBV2,TGTGCCAGCAGCCCCCAGAGCGGGGGTTATGAGCAGTTCTTC,CASSPQSGGYEQFF
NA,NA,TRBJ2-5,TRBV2,TGTGCCATCCAAGGGAGCGGGGAGACCCAGTACTTC,CAIQGSGETQYF
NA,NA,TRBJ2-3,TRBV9,TGTGCCAGCAGTGCCCCCTCCGGGATCCTGACGGGTACAGATACGCAGTATTTT,CASSAPSGILTGTDTQYF
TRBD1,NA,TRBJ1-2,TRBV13,TGTGCCAGCAGCCGGGACAGCGCCTATGGCTACACCTTC,CASSRDSAYGYTF
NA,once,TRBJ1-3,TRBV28,TGTGCCAGCAGTTTATCGTTCAGCTCTGGAAACACCATATATTTT,CASSLSFSSGNTIYF
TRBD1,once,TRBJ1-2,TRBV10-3,TGTGCCACCGGGGACAGCTACTATGGCTACACCTTC,CATGDSYYGYTF
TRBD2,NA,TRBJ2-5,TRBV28,TGTGCCAGCAGCCATGGGGGGGTAGCGGGGATGCAAGAGACCCAGTACTTC,CASSHGGVAGMQETQYF
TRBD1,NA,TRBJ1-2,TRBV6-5,TGTGCCAGCAGTTACTCGCTGACAGGGCTTGACGGCTACACCTTC,CASSYSLTGLDGYTF
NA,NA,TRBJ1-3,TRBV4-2,TGTGCCAGCAGCCGAGGACTTCTTACCGGCTCTGGAAACACCATATATTTT,CASSRGLLTGSGNTIYF
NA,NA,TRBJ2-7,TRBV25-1,TGTGCCAGCAGTGAATCCCCTAGGTACGAGCAGTACTTC,CASSESPRYEQYF
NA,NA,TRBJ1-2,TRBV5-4,TGTGCCAGCAGCCGCTGGGTGAGGGGGGGATATGGCTACACCTTC,CASSRWVRGGYGYTF
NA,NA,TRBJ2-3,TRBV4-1,TGCGCCAGCAGCCAAGGTTGGTGGACTAGCACAGATACGCAGTATTTT,CASSQGWWTSTDTQYF
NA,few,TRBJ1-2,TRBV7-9,TGTGCCAGCAGCTTAAAAGGGGGGGCTAACTATGGCTACACCTTC,CASSLKGGANYGYTF
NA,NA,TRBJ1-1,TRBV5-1,TGCGCCAGCAGCTATCAGGGGAACACTGAAGCTTTCTTT,CASSYQGNTEAFF
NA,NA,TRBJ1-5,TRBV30,TGTGCCTGGAGTGGGGCCATGGGCAATCAGCCCCAGCATTTT,CAWSGAMGNQPQHF
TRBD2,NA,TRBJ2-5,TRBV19,TGTGCCAGTAGTATGGGGACTAGCGGGGGCCAGCGGGCGGCCCAGTACTTC,CASSMGTSGGQRAAQYF
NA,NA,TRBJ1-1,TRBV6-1,TGTGCCAGCAGTGAAAATTTCGGCAGAAGCGCCACTGAAGCTTTCTTT,CASSENFGRSATEAFF
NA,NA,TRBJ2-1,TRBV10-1,TGCGCCAGTGTCCGGGACAATGAGCAGTTCTTC,CASVRDNEQFF
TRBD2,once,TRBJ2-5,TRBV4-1,TGCGCCAGCAGCGGAAGAGGGACTAGCGGGGTCCCCGGGCGAGAGACCCAGTACTTC,CASSGRGTSGVPGRETQYF
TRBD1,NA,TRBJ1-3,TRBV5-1,TGCGCCAGCAGGGCCGGGACAGGGAGTGGAAACACCATATATTTT,CASRAGTGSGNTIYF
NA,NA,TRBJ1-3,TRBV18,TGTGCCAGCTCACCAATGAGTTTCCCCGGAAACACCATATATTTT,CASSPMSFPGNTIYF
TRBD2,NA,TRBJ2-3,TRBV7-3,TGTGCCAGCAGCTCTCTAGCGGGGGGAACAGATACGCAGTATTTT,CASSSLAGGTDTQYF
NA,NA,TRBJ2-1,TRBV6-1,TGTGCCAGCAGGGGGTCCGGAGGCAATGAGCAGTTCTTC,CASRGSGGNEQFF
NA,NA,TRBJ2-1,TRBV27,TGTGCCAGCAGTTTTCGGGGTGAGCAGTTCTTC,CASSFRGEQFF
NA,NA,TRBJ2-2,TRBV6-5,TGTGCCAGCAGTCGGGACTGGAACACCGGGGAGCTGTTTTTT,CASSRDWNTGELFF
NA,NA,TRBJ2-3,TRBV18,TGTGCCAGCTCACCGAACAGAAACACAGATACGCAGTATTTT,CASSPNRNTDTQYF
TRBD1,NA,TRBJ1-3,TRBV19,TGTGCCAGTAGTCCGAGCCGACAGGGATACACCATATATTTT,CASSPSRQGYTIYF
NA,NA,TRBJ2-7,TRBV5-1,TGCGCCAGCAGCTTGGCCGGCAGGGAGCAGTACTTC,CASSLAGREQYF
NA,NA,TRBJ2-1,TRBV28,TGTGCCAGCAGTTATCCGGTCCCTCCCTACAATGAGCAGTTCTTC,CASSYPVPPYNEQFF
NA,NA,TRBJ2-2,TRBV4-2,TGTGCCAGCAGCCACGACAAGAACACCGGGGAGCTGTTTTTT,CASSHDKNTGELFF
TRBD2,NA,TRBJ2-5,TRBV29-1,TGCAGCGTGGCCAGACTAGCGGGGGGAGAGACCCAGTACTTC,CSVARLAGGETQYF
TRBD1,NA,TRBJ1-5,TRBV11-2,TGTGCCAGCAGTCCGGGACAGGCGTATCAGCCCCAGCATTTT,CASSPGQAYQPQHF
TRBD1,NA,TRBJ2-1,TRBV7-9,TGTGCCAGCAGCGTAGGATTCAGGGGGCGCGGGAATGAGCAGTTCTTC,CASSVGFRGRGNEQFF
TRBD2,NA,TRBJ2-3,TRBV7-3,TGTGCCAGCAGCTCAGCGGGGGGGCCTACAGATACGCAGTATTTT,CASSSAGGPTDTQYF
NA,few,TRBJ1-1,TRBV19,TGTGCCAGTAGTAGAGACCGCGCACTCGCGTCTGAAGCTTTCTTT,CASSRDRALASEAFF
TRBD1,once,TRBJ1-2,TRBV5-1,TGCGCCAGCAGCGCCCGGACAGGAGGTGACTACACCTTC,CASSARTGGDYTF
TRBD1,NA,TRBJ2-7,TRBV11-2,TGTGCCAGCAGCTTGGACAGGAGTGAGCAGTACTTC,CASSLDRSEQYF
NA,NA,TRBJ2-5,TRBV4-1,TGCGCCAGCAGCCTTAGACATATTCAAGAGACCCAGTACTTC,CASSLRHIQETQYF
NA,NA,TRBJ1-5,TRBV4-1,TGCGCCAGCAGCCCCCCAACGACGGGAGGTCAGCCCCAGCATTTT,CASSPPTTGGQPQHF
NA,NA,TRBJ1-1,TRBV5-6,TGTGCCAGCAGCCCAGGATTTGGGACTGAAGCTTTCTTT,CASSPGFGTEAFF
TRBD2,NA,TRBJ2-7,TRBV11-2,TGTGCCAGCGGTCTAGCGGGGGGGCCCGAGCAGTACTTC,CASGLAGGPEQYF
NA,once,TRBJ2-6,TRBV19,TGTGCCAGTAGTATAAGTGGGGGGACTGGGGCCAACGTCCTGACTTTC,CASSISGGTGANVLTF
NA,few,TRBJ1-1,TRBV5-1,TGCGCCAGCATAAGAGGGCGTGAAGCTTTCTTT,CASIRGREAFF
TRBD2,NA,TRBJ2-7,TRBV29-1,TGCAGTCTGCGGGGGGCGGCAGCCTACGAGCAGTACTTC,CSLRGAAAYEQYF
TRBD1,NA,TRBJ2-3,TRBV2,TGTGCCAGCACCACCGGGACAGAGAGTGCAGATACGCAGTATTTT,CASTTGTESADTQYF
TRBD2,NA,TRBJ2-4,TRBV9,TGTGCCAGCAGCGCAGAAAGGGGCGGGGGGGCTGCCAAAAACATTCAGTACTTC,CASSAERGGGAAKNIQYF
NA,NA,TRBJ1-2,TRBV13,TGTGCCAGCAGGGGGCAAGATAACTATGGCTACACCTTC,CASRGQDNYGYTF
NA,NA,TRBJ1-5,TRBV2,TGTGCCAGCAGTGTTGGTCAGGTACGCAATCAGCCCCAGCATTTT,CASSVGQVRNQPQHF
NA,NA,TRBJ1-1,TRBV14,TGTGCCAGCAGCCCCCGGGAGAAGGCGCGCACTGAAGCTTTCTTT,CASSPREKARTEAFF
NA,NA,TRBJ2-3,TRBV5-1,TGCGCCAGCAGCTTGGGACAGGATGCAGATACGCAGTATTTT,CASSLGQDADTQYF
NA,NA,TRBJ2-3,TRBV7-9,TGTGCCAGCAGCTTAGGCCAGGGGCTTAGCACAGATACGCAGTATTTT,CASSLGQGLSTDTQYF
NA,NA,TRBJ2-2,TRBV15,TGTGCCACCAGCAGAGATACCGCAGGGCGAGCCGGGGAGCTGTTTTTT,CATSRDTAGRAGELFF
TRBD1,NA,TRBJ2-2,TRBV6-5,TGTGCCAGCAGCGGGGACAGGGTTACCGGGGAGCTGTTTTTT,CASSGDRVTGELFF
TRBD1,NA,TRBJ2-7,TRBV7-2,TGTGCCAGCACTAATCGACAGGGGTCCTACGAGCAGTACTTC,CASTNRQGSYEQYF
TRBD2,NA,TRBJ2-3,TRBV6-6,TGTGCCAGCAGGCGGACTAGCCTCACAGATACGCAGTATTTT,CASRRTSLTDTQYF
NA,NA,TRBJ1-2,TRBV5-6,TGTGCCAGCAGCTTCTACATTCGGGCAGGGGCCGACTATGGCTACACCTTC,CASSFYIRAGADYGYTF
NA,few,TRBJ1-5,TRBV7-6,TGTGCCAGCAGCTTCAGGGTGGATCAGCCCCAGCATTTT,CASSFRVDQPQHF
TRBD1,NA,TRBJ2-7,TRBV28,TGTGCCAGCAGCAATCCGGGACAGACTTACGAGCAGTGCTTC,CASSNPGQTYEQCF
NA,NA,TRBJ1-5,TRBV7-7,TGTGCTACAAATAACAATCAGCCCCAGCATTTT,CATNNNQPQHF